The T cell receptor beta chain described here comes from a study of blood T cells in healthy people across ages. Points from the study as a whole: It was not possible, with unsorted PBMCs, to conclusively compare naive and antigen-experienced cells. Greater diversity and more naive CD4+ cells were seen in long-lived donors than in aged donors.

The use of a sample-barcoded 5' primer and a J-beta primer mix characterized a second PCR of roughly 6 to 12 cycles. Every single cDNA molecule received a tag from a template-switch adaptor with 12 random nucleotides. No fewer than 2.5 million CDR3-containing paired-end reads came from each sample. TCRdb processed the 5' RACE reads anew with MiXCR; each CDR3 protein has one entry. Among some 1.5 million distinct CDR3 sequences listed, under 30% were seen once. Germline loops: CDR1 MNHEY, CDR2 SVGAGI. This CDR3 has 15 residues. Worth noting for this clonotype: Its target is not known. The junction and the germline gene differ at one end; a read error may be behind it.

The clonotype was recovered from a woman between 25 and 40 years old in good health. The J gene is TRBJ1-4, the V gene TRBV6-5, with 8 bases lining up with TRBD1. Specimen: blood. The CDR3 protein is CASSYSGQDGEKRFF. In DNA form, the CDR3 reads TGTGCCAGCAGTTACTCGGGACAGGATGGTGAAAAACGGTTTTTT.